The clone carrying this T cell receptor (beta chain) appeared once. The sample is drawn from a study of T-cell reconstitution after alpha-beta-depleted transplantation in children. Trimming pared 5 bases from V and 2 bases from J, leaving 16 bases between. This CDR3 is 15 amino acids long. From germline, CDR1 is SGHTA and CDR2 FQGNSA. During its preparation, the TCRbeta library received unique molecular identifiers. One entry per CDR3 protein results from TCRdb running MiXCR on the PCR reads. The sample consists of about 370,000 distinct CDR3 sequences, roughly 22% of them appearing once. This TCR came from a human donor who donated a stem cell graft to a child with acute myeloid leukemia. V gene TRBV7-2 combines with J gene TRBJ2-7; D might be TRBD2 (6 bases). The specimen comprised PBMCs from the stem cell graft donor, sampled from the stem cell graft. DNA for the CDR3: TGTGCCAGCAGCGCCCGAGCGGGTATCACCTACGAGCAGTACTTC. Translation gives CASSARAGITYEQYF.